Shown below are 8 T cell receptor beta chains from a single sample sequenced in a study of shared clonotypes between healthy human individuals. The table came from immunoSEQ multiplex PCR; TCRdb's copy has only in-frame clones and leaves some out. The data show about 2 million clones, with just under 95% seen just once and 0.85% to 1.3% held by the top ten. Naive CD8 cells, CD45RO-negative and positively selected for CCR7, excluded terminally differentiated effector memory CD45RA+ cells. Sequenced sample: naive CD8+ T cells sorted from blood. These receptors all stem from a man aged 18 to 35 in good health.

As regards this clone: The sample holds other DNA sequences that translate to the same CDR3. V usage is TRBV29-1 and J usage is TRBJ2-1, with unresolved D. Germline V gene data show CDR1 as SQVTM and CDR2 as ANQGSEA. The V end was cut by 5 bases, the J end by 7 bases, with 6 bases between. The CDR3 spans 10 residues. The CDR3 loop reads CSVFSNEQFF. The DNA of the CDR3 is TGCAGCGTTTTTTCGAATGAGCAGTTCTTC.

This chain connects TRBV11-3 to TRBJ2-1; D not resolved. Germline CDR1 and CDR2: SGHNT and YENEEA. This CDR3 contains 16 residues. The V gene lost 5 bases and the J gene lost 5 bases, with 19 bases spanning the gap. The CDR3 DNA follows: TGTGCCAGCAGCCCCGAACAGAATGGCGAGGACAATGAGCAGTTCTTC. Translating it yields CASSPEQNGEDNEQFF.

This chain links TRBV27 with TRBJ2-3, with 7 bases that match TRBD1. With V trimmed by 4 bases and J by 3 bases, 7 bases remained unmatched. CDR3 length: 15 amino acids. CDR1 MNHEY and CDR2 SMNVEV come from the germline V gene (reference sequence). The CDR3 DNA reads TGTGCCAGCAGTTCCGGGACAGAGGGGACAGATACGCAGTATTTT. Its protein is CASSSGTEGTDTQYF.

V and J are TRBV9 and TRBJ2-7; 9 bases are a match to TRBD1. The CDR3 length is 15 residues. With 1 base clipped from V and 5 bases from J, the junction kept 7 bases outside the gene matches. CDR1 and CDR2 (germline): SGDLS, YYNGEE. The CDR3 protein is CASSVWDRDTDEQYF. The CDR3 coding sequence is TGTGCCAGCAGCGTATGGGACAGGGACACCGACGAGCAGTACTTC.

This chain joins TRBV7-9 and TRBJ2-5; perhaps TRBD2 as D (5 bases). The CDR3 sequence is 16 residues long. CDR1 is SEHNR and CDR2 is FQNEAQ in the germline V gene (reference sequence). V lost 5 bases to trimming and J lost 2 bases, with 18 bases between them. This CDR3 reads CASSPPSPEEQETQYF. The CDR3, as DNA: TGTGCCAGCAGCCCTCCGTCTCCGGAGGAACAAGAGACCCAGTACTTC.

The chain has TRBV25-1 and TRBJ1-6; 9 nucleotides line up with TRBD1. In germline, CDR1 is MGHDK, CDR2 SYGVNS. The trim removed 4 bases at V and 8 bases at J, leaving 9 bases unmatched. The CDR3 is 16 amino acids. The CDR3, as DNA: TGTGCCAGCAGTGCTTCCGATACAGGGGGCGATTCACCCCTCCACTTT. This codes for CASSASDTGGDSPLHF.

V is TRBV6-5 and J is TRBJ2-1; TRBD2 might be the D (5 bases). Germline V gene data show CDR1 as MNHEY and CDR2 as SVGAGI. The V end was cut by 6 bases, the J end by 9 bases, with 21 bases between. The CDR3 totals 15 residues. The CDR3 DNA reads as TGTGCCAGCAGCGCCCTAGAGGGAGTCACGATTGAGCAGTTCTTC. Translating it yields CASSALEGVTIEQFF.

The chain combines TRBV9 with TRBJ1-5; D not resolved. This CDR3 has 15 amino acids. V dropped 3 bases and J dropped 0 bases, with 10 bases sitting between them. Germline V gene sequence: CDR1 SGDLS, CDR2 YYNGEE. CDR3 bases: TGTGCCAGCAGCGCCGGGGTGGATAGCAATCAGCCCCAGCATTTT. It specifies CASSAGVDSNQPQHF.